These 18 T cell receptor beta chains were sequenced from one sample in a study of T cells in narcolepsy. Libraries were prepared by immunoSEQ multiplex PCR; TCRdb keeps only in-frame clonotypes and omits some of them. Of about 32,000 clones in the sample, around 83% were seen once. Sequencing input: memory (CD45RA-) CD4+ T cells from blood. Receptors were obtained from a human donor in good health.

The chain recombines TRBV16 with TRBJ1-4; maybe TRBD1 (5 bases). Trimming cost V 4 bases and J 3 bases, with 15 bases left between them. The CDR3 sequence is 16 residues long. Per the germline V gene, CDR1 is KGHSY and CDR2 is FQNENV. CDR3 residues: CASSPSGGGPNEKLFF. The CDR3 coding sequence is TGTGCCAGCAGCCCCTCGGGCGGGGGTCCTAATGAAAAACTGTTTTTT. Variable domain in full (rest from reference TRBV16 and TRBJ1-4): GEEVAQTPKHLVRGEGQKAKLYCAPIKGHSYVFWYQQVLKNEFKFLISFQNENVFDETGMPKERFSAKCLPNSPCSLEIQATKLEDSAVYFCASSPSGGGPNEKLFFGSGTQLSVL.

CDR3 sequence (DNA): TGTGCCAGCAGCCGTACGGACAGGGACGACGCCGGGGAGCTGTTTTTT. Protein product: CASSRTDRDDAGELFF. V and J are TRBV11-2 and TRBJ2-2, with 8 positions matching TRBD1. Looked up from germline, CDR1 is SGHAT and CDR2 is FQNNGV. J lost 6 bases, V lost 5 bases, and 11 bases had no gene match. This CDR3 comprises 16 residues.

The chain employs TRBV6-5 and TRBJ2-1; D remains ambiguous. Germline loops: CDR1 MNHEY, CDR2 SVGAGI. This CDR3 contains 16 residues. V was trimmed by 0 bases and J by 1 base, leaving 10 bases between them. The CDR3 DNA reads TGTGCCAGCAGTTACTCTGGATTAGGATCCTACAATGAGCAGTTCTTC. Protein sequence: CASSYSGLGSYNEQFF.

The chain's CDR3 is CASSYSQGARNIQYF. Written as DNA, the CDR3 is TGTGCCAGCAGTTACTCACAGGGGGCGCGGAACATTCAGTACTTC. V gene TRBV6-6 combines with J gene TRBJ2-4; 9 nucleotides match TRBD1. The junction had 4 bases not matched to a gene; V was cut back by 0 bases and J by 7 bases. The length of the CDR3 is 15 residues. Germline assignment: CDR1 MNHNY and CDR2 SVGAGI (reference sequence).

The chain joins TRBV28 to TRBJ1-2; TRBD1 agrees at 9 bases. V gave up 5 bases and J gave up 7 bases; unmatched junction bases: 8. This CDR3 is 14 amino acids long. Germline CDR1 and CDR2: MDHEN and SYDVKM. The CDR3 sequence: CASSNAGTGFGYTF. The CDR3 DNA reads TGTGCCAGCAGTAATGCCGGGACAGGGTTTGGCTACACCTTC.

The CDR3 is CASSFPPFAGLKTYEQYF. For the CDR3, the DNA is TGTGCCAGCAGTTTCCCTCCTTTTGCCGGGCTCAAAACCTACGAGCAGTACTTC. This sequence joins TRBV28 and TRBJ2-7; D not resolved. Germline assignment: CDR1 MDHEN and CDR2 SYDVKM. CDR3 size: 18 residues. Trimming removed 3 bases from V and 2 bases from J, with 23 bases in between.

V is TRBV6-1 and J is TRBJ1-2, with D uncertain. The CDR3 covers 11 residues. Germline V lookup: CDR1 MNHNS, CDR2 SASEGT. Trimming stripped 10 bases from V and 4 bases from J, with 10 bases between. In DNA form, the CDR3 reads TGTGCCACCCTCCGCGGCTATGGCTACACCTTC. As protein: CATLRGYGYTF.

CDR3 protein: CASSDGHVGELFF. CDR3 DNA: TGTGCCAGCAGTGACGGACATGTCGGGGAGCTGTTTTTT. The chain is built from TRBV28 and TRBJ2-2; weak D call: TRBD1 (5 bases). The CDR3 contains 13 residues. Germline CDR1 and CDR2: MDHEN and SYDVKM. Trimming pared 5 bases from V and 7 bases from J, leaving 11 bases between.

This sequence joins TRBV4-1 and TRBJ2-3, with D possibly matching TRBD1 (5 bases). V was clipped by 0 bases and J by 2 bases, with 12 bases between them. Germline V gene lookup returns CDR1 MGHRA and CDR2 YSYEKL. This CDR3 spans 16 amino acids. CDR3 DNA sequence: TGCGCCAGCAGCCAAGATCCCGTGACAGACACAGATACGCAGTATTTT. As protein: CASSQDPVTDTDTQYF.

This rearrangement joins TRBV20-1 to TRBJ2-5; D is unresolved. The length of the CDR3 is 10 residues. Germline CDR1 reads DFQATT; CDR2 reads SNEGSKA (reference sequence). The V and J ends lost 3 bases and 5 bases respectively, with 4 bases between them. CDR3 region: CSASHETQYF. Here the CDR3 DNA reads TGCAGTGCTAGCCACGAGACCCAGTACTTC.

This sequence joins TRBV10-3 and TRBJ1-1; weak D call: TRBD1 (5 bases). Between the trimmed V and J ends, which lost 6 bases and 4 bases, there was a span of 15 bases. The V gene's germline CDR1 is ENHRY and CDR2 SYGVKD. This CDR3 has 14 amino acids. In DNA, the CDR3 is TGTGCCATCAGAGTTGACAGTGCAACCACTGAAGCTTTCTTT. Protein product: CAIRVDSATTEAFF.

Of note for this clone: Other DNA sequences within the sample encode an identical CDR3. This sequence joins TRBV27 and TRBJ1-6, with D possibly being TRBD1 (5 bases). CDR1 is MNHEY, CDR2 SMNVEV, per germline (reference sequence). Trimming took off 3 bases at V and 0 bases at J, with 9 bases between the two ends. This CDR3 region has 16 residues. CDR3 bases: TGTGCCAGCAGTTTCGGGGGGGGCTCCTATAATTCACCCCTCCACTTT. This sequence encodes CASSFGGGSYNSPLHF.

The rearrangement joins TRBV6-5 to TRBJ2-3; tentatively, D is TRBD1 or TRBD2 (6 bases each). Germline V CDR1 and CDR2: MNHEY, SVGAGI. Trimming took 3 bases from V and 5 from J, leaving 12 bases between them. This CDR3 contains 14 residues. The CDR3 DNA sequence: TGTGCCAGCAGTTATGGGGGGCGGGGAGATACGCAGTATTTT. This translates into CASSYGGRGDTQYF.

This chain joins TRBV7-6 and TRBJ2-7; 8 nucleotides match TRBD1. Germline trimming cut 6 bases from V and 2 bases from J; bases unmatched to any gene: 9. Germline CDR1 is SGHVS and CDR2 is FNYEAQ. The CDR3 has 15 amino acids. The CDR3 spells CASSLQGDRTYEQYF. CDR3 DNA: TGTGCCAGCAGTTTACAGGGGGATAGGACCTACGAGCAGTACTTC.

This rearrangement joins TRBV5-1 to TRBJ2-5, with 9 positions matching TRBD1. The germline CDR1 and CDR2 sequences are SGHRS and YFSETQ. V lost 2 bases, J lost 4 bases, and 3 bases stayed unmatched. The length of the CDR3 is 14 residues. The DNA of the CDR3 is TGCGCCAGCAGCTTTGGGGACAGGGTAGAGACCCAGTACTTC. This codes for CASSFGDRVETQYF.

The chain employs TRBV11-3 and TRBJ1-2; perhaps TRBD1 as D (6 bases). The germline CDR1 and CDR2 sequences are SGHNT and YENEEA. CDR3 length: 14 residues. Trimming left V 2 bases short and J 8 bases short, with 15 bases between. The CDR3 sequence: CASSLYPNREGYTF. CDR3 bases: TGTGCCAGCAGCTTATACCCCAACAGGGAAGGCTACACCTTC. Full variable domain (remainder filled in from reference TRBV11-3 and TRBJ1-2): EAGVVQSPRYKIIEKKQPVAFWCNPISGHNTLYWYLQNLGQGPELLIRYENEEAVDDSQLPKDRFSAERLKGVDSTLKIQPAELGDSAVYLCASSLYPNREGYTFGSGTRLTVV.

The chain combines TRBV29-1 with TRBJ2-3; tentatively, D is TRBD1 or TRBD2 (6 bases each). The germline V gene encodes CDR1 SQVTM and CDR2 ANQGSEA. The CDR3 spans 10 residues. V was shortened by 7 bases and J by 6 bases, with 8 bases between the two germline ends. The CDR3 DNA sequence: TGCAGCGGAGGGGGGGATACGCAGTATTTT. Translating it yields CSGGGDTQYF.

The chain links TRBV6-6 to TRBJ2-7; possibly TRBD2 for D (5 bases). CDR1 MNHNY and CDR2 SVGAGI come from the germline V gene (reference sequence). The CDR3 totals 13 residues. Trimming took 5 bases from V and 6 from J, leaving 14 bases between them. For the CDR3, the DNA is TGTGCCAGCAGTGCCCCCCGGGGAGCCGAGCAGTACGTC. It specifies CASSAPRGAEQYV.